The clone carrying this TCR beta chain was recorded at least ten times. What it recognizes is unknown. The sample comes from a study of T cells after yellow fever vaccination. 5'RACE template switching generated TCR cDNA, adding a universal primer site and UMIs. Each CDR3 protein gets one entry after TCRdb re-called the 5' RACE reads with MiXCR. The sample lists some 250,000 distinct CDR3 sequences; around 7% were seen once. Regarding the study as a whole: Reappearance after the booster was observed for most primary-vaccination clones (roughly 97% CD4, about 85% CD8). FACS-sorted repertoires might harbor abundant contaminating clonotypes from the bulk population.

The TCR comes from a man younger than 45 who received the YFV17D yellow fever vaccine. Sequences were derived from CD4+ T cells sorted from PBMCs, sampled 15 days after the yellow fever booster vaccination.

CDR3 DNA: TGCGCCAGCCTAGACAGTTTAAGGGCTAGCGACTACGAGCAGTACTTC. This codes for CASLDSLRASDYEQYF. This chain uses TRBV23-1 with TRBJ2-7, with D tentatively TRBD2 (6 bases). TRBV23-1 is known as an ORF, though its function is uncertain. V was cut by 8 bases and J by 3 bases, with 23 bases left in between. This CDR3 is 16 amino acids long.